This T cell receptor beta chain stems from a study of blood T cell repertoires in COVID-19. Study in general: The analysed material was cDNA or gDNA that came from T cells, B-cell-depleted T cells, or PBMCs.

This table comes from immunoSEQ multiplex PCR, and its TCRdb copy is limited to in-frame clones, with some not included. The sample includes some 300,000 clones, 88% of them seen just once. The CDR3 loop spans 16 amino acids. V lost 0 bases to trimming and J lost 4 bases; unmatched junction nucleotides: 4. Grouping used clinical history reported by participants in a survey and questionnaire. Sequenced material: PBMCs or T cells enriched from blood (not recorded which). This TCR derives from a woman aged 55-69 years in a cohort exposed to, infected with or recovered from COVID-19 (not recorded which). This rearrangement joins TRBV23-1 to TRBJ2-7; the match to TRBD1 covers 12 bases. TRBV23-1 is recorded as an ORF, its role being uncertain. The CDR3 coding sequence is TGCGCCAGCAGTCAATCGGGACAGGGGGCTGGGTACGAGCAGTACTTC. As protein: CASSQSGQGAGYEQYF.